This T cell receptor beta chain was recovered during a study of metastatic and nonmetastatic thyroid tumors. Across the whole study: A comparison of repertoires was made across blood and tumor or nodule tissue from malignant and benign thyroid patients. General observations from the study: Benign nodules were reported to have significantly lower TCR beta diversity than malignant thyroid tumors, in blood and tumor.

Treatment of any kind had been given to no patient before thyroid surgery. CDR1 is DFQATT and CDR2 is SNEGSKA in the germline V gene (reference sequence). The CDR3 runs 11 residues. V lost 3 bases to trimming and J lost 7 bases, with 9 bases between them. To note about this clone: Its specificity is unknown.

Authors' data handling: CDR3 was compared across clinicopathological groups, and the resulting differences were used to build a distant-metastasis classifier for papillary thyroid cancer. Via MiXCR, TCRdb re-called the PCR reads. The V and J calls follow TCRdb's processing rather than the paper's. The table records 15,000 to 20,000 clones, 29% of them present only once. The specimen sequenced was tumor tissue. The receptor comes from a female donor with papillary thyroid cancer or a benign thyroid nodule (not recorded which). Some clones in this sample may be carry-over from other donors' samples. V and J are TRBV20-1 and TRBJ2-5, with D hard to call. CDR3 in amino acids: CSASLDVTQYF. The CDR3 nucleotides read TGCAGTGCTAGTCTCGACGTGACCCAGTACTTC.